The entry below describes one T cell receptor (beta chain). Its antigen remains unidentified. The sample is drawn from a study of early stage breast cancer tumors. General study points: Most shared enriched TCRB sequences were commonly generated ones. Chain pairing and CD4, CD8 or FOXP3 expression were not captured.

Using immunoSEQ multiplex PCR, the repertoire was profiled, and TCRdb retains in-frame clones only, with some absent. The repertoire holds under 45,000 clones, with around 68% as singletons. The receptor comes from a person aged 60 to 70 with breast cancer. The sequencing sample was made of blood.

In DNA form, the CDR3 reads TGCGCCAGCAGCCGGCCCATCGAGGGAGAGACCCAGTACTTC. Its protein is CASSRPIEGETQYF. The genes are TRBV4-1 and TRBJ2-5; D might be TRBD2 (5 bases). Germline V gives CDR1 MGHRA, CDR2 YSYEKL. This CDR3 comprises 14 residues. V lost 4 bases to trimming and J lost 4 bases, with 13 bases between them.